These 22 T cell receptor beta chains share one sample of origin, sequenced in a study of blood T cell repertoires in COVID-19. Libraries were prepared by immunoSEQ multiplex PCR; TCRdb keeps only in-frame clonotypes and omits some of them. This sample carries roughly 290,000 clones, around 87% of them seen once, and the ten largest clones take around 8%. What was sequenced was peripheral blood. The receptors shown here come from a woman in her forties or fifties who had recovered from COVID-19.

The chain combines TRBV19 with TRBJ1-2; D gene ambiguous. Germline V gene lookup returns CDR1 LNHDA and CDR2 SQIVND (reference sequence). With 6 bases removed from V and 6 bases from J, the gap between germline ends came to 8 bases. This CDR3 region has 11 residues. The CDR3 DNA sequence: TGTGCCAGTAGGGAGGTTCATGGCTACACCTTC. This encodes CASREVHGYTF.

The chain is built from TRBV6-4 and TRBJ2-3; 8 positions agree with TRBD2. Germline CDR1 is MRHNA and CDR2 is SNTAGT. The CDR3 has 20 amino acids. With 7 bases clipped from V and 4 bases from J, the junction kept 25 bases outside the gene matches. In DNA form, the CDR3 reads TGTGCCAGCAATGTCCCGGCTAGCGGGCTCCAGGGAGTAGCCCCAGATACGCAGTATTTT. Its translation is CASNVPASGLQGVAPDTQYF.

The CDR3 reads CASSPQLQETQYF. The CDR3 nucleotides read TGTGCCAGCAGTCCACAGCTCCAAGAGACCCAGTACTTC. This sequence joins TRBV12-3 or TRBV12-4 and TRBJ2-5; the D is unclear. The V end lost 5 bases, the J end lost 1 base, and 8 bases lay between the germline ends. The CDR3 loop spans 13 amino acids.

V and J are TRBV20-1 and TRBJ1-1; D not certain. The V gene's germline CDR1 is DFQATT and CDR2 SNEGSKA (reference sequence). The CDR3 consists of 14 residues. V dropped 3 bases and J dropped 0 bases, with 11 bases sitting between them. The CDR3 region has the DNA TGCAGTGCTAGTCGGGGAAATATGAACACTGAAGCTTTCTTT. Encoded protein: CSASRGNMNTEAFF.

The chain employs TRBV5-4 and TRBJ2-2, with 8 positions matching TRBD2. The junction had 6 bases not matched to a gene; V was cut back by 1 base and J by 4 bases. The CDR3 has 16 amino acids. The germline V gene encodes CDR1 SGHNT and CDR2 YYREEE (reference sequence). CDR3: CASSLPLAGFTGELFF. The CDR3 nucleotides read TGTGCCAGCAGCTTGCCATTAGCGGGATTCACCGGGGAGCTGTTTTTT.

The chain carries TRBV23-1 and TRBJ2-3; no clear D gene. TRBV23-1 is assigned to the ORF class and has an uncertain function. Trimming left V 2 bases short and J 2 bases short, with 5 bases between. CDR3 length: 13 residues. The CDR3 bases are TGCGCCAGCAGTCAACTAGACACAGATACGCAGTATTTT. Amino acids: CASSQLDTDTQYF.

As DNA, the CDR3 is TGTGCCAGCAATAAACTAGGCAATGAGCAGTTCTTC. Translation: CASNKLGNEQFF. The chain recombines TRBV12-3 or TRBV12-4 with TRBJ2-1; perhaps TRBD2 as D (5 bases). The CDR3 consists of 12 residues. The V end was cut by 7 bases, the J end by 6 bases, with 10 bases between.

CDR3 sequence reads: CASGSGLDNEQFF. The CDR3 nucleotides read TGTGCTAGTGGTTCGGGACTAGACAATGAGCAGTTCTTC. The gene calls are TRBV12-5 and TRBJ2-1, with TRBD2 identical over 8 bases. Trimming cost V 4 bases and J 5 bases; bases outside gene matches: 1. This CDR3 has 13 amino acids. Germline CDR1 LGHNT, CDR2 FRNRAP.

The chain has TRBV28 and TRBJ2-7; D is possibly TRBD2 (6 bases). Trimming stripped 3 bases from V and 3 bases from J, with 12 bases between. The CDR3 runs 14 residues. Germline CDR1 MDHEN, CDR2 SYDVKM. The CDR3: CASSFTGGDYEQYF. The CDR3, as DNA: TGTGCCAGCAGTTTTACAGGAGGGGACTACGAGCAGTACTTC.

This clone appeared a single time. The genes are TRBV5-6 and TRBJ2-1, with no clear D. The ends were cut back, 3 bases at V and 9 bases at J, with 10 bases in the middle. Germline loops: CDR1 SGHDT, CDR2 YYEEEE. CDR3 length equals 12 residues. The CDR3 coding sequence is TGTGCCAGCAGCTCTTCGACGGGTGAGCAGTTCTTC. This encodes CASSSSTGEQFF.

For the CDR3, the DNA is TGTGCCAGCAGCGCGAGAACTAGCACAGATACGCAGTATTTT. Amino acids: CASSARTSTDTQYF. V usage is TRBV5-5 and J usage is TRBJ2-3; D not certain. The CDR3 has 14 amino acids. Germline V gives CDR1 SGHKS, CDR2 YYEKEE (reference sequence). The V end lost 4 bases, the J end lost 0 bases, and 9 bases lay between the germline ends.

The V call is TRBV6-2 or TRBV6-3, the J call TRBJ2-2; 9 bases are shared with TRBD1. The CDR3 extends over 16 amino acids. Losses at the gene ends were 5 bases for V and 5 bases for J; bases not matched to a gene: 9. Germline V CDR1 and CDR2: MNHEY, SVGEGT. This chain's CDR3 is CASSSGTGMVTGELFF. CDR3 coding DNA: TGTGCCAGCAGTAGCGGGACAGGGATGGTAACCGGGGAGCTGTTTTTT.

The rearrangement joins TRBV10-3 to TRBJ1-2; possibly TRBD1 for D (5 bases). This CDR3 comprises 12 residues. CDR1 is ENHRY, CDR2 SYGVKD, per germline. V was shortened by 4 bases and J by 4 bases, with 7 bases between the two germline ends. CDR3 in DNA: TGTGCCATCAGTGGGCAGGGCTATGGCTACACCTTC. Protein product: CAISGQGYGYTF.

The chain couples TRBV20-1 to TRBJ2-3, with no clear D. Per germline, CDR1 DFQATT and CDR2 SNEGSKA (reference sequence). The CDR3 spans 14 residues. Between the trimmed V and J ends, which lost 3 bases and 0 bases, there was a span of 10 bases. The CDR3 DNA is TGCAGTGCTAGTGACACAATTAGCACAGATACGCAGTATTTT. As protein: CSASDTISTDTQYF.

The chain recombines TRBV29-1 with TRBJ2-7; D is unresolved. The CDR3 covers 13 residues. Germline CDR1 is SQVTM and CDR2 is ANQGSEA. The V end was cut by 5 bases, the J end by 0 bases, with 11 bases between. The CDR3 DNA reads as TGCAGCGTTTTTTACTCGAACTCCTACGAGCAGTACTTC. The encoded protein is CSVFYSNSYEQYF.

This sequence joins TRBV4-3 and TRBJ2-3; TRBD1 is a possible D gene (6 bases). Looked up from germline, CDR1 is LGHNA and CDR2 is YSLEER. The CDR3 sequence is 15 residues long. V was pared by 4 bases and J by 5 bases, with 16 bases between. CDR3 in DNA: TGCGCCAGCAGCCGAGGGACACAGGAACTAGATACGCAGTATTTT. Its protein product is CASSRGTQELDTQYF.

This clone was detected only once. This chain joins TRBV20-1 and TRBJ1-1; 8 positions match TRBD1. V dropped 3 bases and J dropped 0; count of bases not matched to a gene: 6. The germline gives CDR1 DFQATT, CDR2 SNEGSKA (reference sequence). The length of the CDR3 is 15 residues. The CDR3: CSASHGQGMNTEAFF. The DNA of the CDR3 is TGCAGTGCTAGTCATGGACAGGGAATGAACACTGAAGCTTTCTTT.

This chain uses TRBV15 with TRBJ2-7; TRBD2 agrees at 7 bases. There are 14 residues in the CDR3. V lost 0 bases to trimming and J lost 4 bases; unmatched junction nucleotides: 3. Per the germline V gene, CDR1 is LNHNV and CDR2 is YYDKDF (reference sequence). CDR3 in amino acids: CATSRDPGGYEQYF. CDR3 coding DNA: TGTGCCACCAGCAGAGACCCGGGAGGTTACGAGCAGTACTTC.

Here the CDR3 reads CASSSLSGRHRDTQYF. The CDR3 nucleotides are TGTGCCAGCAGCTCCCTTAGCGGGAGGCATAGAGATACGCAGTATTTT. The J gene is TRBJ2-3, the V gene TRBV11-2; TRBD2 matches at 10 bases. Looked up from germline, CDR1 is SGHAT and CDR2 is FQNNGV. There are 16 residues in the CDR3. V was pared by 4 bases and J by 5 bases, with 9 bases of the junction left unmatched. Together with reference TRBV11-2 and TRBJ2-3, the CDR3 gives the full variable domain: EAGVAQSPRYKIIEKRQSVAFWCNPISGHATLYWYQQILGQGPKLLIQFQNNGVVDDSQLPKDRFSAERLKGVDSTLKIQPAKLEDSAVYLCASSSLSGRHRDTQYFGPGTRLTVL.

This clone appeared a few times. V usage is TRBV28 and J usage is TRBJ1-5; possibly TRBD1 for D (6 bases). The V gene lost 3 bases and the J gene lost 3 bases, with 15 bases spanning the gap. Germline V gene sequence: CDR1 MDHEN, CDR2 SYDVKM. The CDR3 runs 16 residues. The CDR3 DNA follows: TGTGCCAGCAGTTTGCTGGACAGAGTCTTCAATCAGCCCCAGCATTTT. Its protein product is CASSLLDRVFNQPQHF.

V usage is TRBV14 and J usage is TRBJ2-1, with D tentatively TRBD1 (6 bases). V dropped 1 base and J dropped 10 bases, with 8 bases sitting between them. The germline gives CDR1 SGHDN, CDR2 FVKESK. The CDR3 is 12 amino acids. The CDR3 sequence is CASSQGQVEQFF. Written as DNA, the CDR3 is TGTGCCAGCAGCCAAGGACAGGTCGAGCAGTTCTTC. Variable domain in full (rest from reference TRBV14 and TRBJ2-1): EAGVTQFPSHSVIEKGQTVTLRCDPISGHDNLYWYRRVMGKEIKFLLHFVKESKQDESGMPNNRFLAERTGGTYSTLKVQPAELEDSGVYFCASSQGQVEQFFGPGTRLTVL.

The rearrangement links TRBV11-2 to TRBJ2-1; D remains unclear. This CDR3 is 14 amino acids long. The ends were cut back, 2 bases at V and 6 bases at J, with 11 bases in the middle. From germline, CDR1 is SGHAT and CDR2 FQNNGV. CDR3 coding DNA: TGTGCCAGCAGCTTACAGGTCCCACGCAATGAGCAGTTCTTC. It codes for CASSLQVPRNEQFF.